This TCR beta chain derives from a study of blood T cells in healthy people across ages. Findings of the study overall: Naive T cell percentage and TCR beta diversity correlated strongly. TCR beta diversity per million T cells fell roughly linearly with age.

A remark on this clonotype: Its antigen is currently unknown.

The CDR3 loop spans 14 amino acids. Germline V gives CDR1 SEHNR, CDR2 FQNEAQ (reference sequence). A second PCR, run for 7 to 11 cycles, used a sample-barcoded 5' primer plus a J-beta primer mix. TCRdb analysed the 5' RACE reads with MiXCR anew, one entry per CDR3 protein. Of roughly 900,000 distinct CDR3 sequences in the sample, more than 25% were seen once. The rearrangement joins TRBV7-9 to TRBJ2-4; 7 nucleotides line up with TRBD2. The tail of the sequence fits TRBJ2-7 better, so the J call may be wrong. The source material was blood. The receptor was isolated from a woman aged 80 or over in good health. The CDR3 sequence is CASARAGVDYEQYF. The CDR3 DNA is TGTGCCAGCGCACGGGCGGGAGTTGACTACGAGCAGTACTTC.